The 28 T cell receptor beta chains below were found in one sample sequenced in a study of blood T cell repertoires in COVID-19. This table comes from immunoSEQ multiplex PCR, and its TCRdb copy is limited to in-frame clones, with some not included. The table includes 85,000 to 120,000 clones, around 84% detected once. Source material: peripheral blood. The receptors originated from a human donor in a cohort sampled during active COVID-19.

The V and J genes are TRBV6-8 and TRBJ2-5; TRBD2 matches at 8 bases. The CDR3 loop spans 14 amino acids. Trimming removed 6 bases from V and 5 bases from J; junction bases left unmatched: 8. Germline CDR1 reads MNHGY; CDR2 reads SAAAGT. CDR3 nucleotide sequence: TGTGCCAGCAGCCCCGGGACTAGATGGGAGACCCAGTACTTC. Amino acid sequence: CASSPGTRWETQYF.

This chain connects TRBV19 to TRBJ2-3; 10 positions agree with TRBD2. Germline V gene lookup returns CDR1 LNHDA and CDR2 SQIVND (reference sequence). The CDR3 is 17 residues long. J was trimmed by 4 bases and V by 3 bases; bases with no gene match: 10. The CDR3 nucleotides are TGTGCCAGTAGTATCGGGTGGGCTAGCGGGGGCCCAGATACGCAGTATTTT. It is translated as CASSIGWASGGPDTQYF.

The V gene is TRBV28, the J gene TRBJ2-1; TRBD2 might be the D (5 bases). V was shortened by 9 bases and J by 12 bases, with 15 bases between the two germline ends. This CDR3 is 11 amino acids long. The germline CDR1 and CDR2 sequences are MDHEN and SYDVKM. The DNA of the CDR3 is TGTGCCAGTTCCCAGTCTCGGGGGCAGTTCTTC. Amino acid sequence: CASSQSRGQFF.

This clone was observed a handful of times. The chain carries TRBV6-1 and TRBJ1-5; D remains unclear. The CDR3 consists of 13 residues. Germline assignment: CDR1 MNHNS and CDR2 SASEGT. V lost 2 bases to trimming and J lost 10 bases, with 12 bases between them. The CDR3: CASSERSRVPQHF. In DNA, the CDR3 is TGTGCCAGCAGTGAACGTTCTCGGGTTCCCCAGCATTTT.

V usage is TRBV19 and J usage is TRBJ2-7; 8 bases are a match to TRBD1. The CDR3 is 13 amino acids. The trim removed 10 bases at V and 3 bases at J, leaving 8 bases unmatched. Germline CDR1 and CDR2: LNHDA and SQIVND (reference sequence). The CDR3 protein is CATRQGSNYEQYF. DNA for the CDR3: TGTGCCACTAGACAGGGGTCCAACTACGAGCAGTACTTC.

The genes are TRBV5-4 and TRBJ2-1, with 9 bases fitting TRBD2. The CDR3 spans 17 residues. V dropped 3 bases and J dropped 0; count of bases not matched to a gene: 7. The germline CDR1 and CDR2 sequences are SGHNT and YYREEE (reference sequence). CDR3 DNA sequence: TGTGCCAGCAGCTCCGGGAGGCGGGGGGGCTCCTACAATGAGCAGTTCTTC. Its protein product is CASSSGRRGGSYNEQFF.

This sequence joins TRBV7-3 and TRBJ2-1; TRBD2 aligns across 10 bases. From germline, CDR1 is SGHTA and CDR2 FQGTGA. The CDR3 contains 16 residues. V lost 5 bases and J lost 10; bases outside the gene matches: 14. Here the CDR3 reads CASSPPQRGGWREQFF. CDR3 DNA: TGTGCCAGCAGCCCCCCCCAGCGGGGGGGATGGCGGGAGCAGTTCTTC.

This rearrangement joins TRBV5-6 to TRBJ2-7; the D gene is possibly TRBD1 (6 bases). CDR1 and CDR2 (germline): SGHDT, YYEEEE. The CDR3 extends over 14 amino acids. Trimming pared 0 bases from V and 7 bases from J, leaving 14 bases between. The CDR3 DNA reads TGTGCCAGCAGCTTGGCCACAGGGACGGGGGAGCAGTACTTC. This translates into CASSLATGTGEQYF. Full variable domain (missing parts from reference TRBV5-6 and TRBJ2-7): DAGVTQSPTHLIKTRGQQVTLRCSPKSGHDTVSWYQQALGQGPQFIFQYYEEEERQRGNFPDRFSGHQFPNYSSELNVNALLLGDSALYLCASSLATGTGEQYFGPGTRLTVT.

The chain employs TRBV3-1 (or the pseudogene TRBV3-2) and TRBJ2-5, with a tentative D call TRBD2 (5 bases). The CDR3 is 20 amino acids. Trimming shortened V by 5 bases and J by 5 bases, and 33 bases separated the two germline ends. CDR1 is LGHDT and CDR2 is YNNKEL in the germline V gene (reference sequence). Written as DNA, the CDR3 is TGTGCCAGCAGCAGGAGGTTTGGGCTTCCCTCCGGTCTATCGGGGGAGACCCAGTACTTC. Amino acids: CASSRRFGLPSGLSGETQYF.

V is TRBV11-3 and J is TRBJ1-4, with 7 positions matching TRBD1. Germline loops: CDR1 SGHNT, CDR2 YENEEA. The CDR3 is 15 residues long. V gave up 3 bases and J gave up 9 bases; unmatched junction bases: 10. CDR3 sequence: CASSLAETGIKKLFF. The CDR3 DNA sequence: TGTGCCAGCAGCTTGGCCGAGACAGGGATCAAAAAACTGTTTTTT.

The CDR3 DNA is TGTGCCAGCAGCTTCACAGGTATTCACGAGCAGTACTTC. This codes for CASSFTGIHEQYF. V and J are TRBV7-8 and TRBJ2-7; D perhaps matches TRBD1 (5 bases). This CDR3 is 13 amino acids long. Germline lookup yields CDR1 SGHVS and CDR2 FQNEAQ. V lost 3 bases to trimming and J lost 5 bases, with 11 bases between them.

The CDR3 reads CASSLFITGELFF. DNA of the CDR3: TGTGCCAGCAGTTTATTCATCACCGGGGAGCTGTTTTTT. The chain has TRBV28 and TRBJ2-2; no definite D call. Trimming pared 1 base from V and 4 bases from J, leaving 4 bases between. The CDR3 runs 13 residues. Germline V CDR1 and CDR2: MDHEN, SYDVKM.

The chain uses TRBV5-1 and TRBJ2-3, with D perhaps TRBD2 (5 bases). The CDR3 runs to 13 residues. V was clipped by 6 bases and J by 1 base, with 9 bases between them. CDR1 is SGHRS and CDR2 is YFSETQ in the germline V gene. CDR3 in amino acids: CASTGGRTDTQYF. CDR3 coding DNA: TGCGCCAGCACCGGAGGTCGCACAGATACGCAGTATTTT.

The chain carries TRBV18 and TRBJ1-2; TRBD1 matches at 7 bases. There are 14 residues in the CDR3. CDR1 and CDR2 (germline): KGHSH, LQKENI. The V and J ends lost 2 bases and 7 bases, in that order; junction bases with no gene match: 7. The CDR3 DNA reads TGTGCCAGCTCACCATTTGACAGGGCGAGTGGCTACACCTTC. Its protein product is CASSPFDRASGYTF.

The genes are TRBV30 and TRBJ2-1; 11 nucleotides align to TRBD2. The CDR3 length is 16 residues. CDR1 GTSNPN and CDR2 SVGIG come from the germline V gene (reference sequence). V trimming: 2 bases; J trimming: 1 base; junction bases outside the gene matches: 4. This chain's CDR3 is CAWSRLAGTSYNEQFF. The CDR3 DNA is TGTGCCTGGAGTCGACTAGCGGGGACTTCCTACAATGAGCAGTTCTTC.

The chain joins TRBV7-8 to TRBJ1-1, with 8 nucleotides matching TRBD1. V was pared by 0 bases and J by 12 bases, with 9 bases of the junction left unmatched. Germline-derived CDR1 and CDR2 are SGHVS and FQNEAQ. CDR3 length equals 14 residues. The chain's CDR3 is CASSLAWGQVKTFF. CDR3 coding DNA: TGTGCCAGCAGCTTAGCATGGGGACAGGTTAAAACTTTCTTT.

The CDR3 DNA reads as TGTGCCAGCAGCCTTAAAACTGGGACAGGGTTCCACGAGCAGTACTTC. Translating gives CASSLKTGTGFHEQYF. The genes are TRBV3-1 (or the pseudogene TRBV3-2) and TRBJ2-7, with TRBD1 identical over 9 bases. The V and J ends lost 4 bases and 5 bases, in that order; junction bases with no gene match: 12. The CDR3 spans 16 residues. Germline lookup yields CDR1 LGHDT and CDR2 YNNKEL (reference sequence).

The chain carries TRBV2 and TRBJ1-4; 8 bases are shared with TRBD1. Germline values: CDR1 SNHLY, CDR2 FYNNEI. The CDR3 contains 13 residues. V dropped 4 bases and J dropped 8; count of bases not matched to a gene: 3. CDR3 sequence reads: CASSVGQGEKLFF. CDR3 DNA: TGTGCCAGCAGTGTCGGACAGGGCGAAAAACTGTTTTTT.

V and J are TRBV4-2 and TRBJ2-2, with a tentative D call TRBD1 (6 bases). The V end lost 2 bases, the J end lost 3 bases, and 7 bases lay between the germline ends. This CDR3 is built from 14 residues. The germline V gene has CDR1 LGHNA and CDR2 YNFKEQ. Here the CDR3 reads CASSQPGDTGELFF. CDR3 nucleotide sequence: TGTGCCAGCAGCCAACCAGGGGACACCGGGGAGCTGTTTTTT.

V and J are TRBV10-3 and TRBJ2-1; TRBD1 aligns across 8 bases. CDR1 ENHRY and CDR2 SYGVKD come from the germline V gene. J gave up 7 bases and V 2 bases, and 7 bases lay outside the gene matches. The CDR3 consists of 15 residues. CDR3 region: CAISEQGATGNEQFF. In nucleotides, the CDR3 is TGTGCCATCAGTGAGCAGGGGGCGACGGGTAATGAGCAGTTCTTC.

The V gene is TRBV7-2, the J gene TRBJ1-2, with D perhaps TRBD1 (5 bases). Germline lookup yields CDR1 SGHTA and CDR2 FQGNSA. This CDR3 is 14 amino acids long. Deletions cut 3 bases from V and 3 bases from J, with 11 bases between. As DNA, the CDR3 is TGTGCCAGCAGCTTGGGGGGTGTGGACTATGGCTACACCTTC. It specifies CASSLGGVDYGYTF.

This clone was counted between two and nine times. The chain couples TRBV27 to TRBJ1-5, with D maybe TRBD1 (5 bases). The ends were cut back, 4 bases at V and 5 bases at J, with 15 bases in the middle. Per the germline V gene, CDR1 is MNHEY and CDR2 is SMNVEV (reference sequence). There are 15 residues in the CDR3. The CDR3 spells CASSSRARGDQPQHF. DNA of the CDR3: TGTGCCAGCAGTTCCAGGGCTCGGGGGGATCAGCCCCAGCATTTT.

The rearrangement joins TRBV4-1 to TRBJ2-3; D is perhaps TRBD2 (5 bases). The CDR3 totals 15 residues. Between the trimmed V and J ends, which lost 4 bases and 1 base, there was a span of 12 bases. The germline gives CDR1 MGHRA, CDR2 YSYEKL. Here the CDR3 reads CASSLGPRGTDTQYF. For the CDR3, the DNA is TGCGCCAGCAGCCTCGGGCCGAGGGGCACAGATACGCAGTATTTT.

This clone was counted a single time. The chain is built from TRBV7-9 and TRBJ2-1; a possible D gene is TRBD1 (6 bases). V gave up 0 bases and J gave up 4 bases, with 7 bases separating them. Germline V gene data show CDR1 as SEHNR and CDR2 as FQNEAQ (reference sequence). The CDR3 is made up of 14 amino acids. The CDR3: CASSLAQGYNEQFF. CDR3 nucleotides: TGTGCCAGCAGCTTAGCCCAGGGGTACAATGAGCAGTTCTTC.

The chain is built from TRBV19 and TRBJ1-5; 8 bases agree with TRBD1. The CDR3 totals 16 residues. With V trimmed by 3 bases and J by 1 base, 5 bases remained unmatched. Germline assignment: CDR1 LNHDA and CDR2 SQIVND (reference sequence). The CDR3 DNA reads TGTGCCAGTAGTATTTATCAGGGGGCGAGCAATCAGCCCCAGCATTTT. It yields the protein CASSIYQGASNQPQHF.

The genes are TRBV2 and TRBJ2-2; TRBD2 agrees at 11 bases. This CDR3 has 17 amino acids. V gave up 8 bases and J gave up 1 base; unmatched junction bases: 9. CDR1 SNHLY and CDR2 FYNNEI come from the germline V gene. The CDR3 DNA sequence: TGTGCCAGCCATGTTGCTAGCGGGGGGCTGAACACCGGGGAGCTGTTTTTT. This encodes CASHVASGGLNTGELFF.

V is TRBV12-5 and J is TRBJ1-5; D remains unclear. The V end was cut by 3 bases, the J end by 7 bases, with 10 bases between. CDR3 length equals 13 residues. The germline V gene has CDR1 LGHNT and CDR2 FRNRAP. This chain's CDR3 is CASGFGGGQPQHF. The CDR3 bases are TGTGCTAGTGGTTTCGGCGGTGGGCAGCCCCAGCATTTT.

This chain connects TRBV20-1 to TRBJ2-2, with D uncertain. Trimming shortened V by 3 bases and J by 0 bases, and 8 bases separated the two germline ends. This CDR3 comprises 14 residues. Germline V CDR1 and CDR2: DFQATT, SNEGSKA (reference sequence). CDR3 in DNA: TGCAGTGCTAGTCACAGAGCGAACACCGGGGAGCTGTTTTTT. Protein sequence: CSASHRANTGELFF.